Below, 18 T cell receptor beta chains from the same sample are listed, as sequenced in a study of blood T cell repertoires in COVID-19. TCRdb keeps only in-frame clones here, not all; method: immunoSEQ multiplex PCR. The table records 250,000 or so clones, about 90% of them present only once. Sequenced sample: PBMCs or T cells enriched from blood (not recorded which). The source of these receptors is a human donor in a cohort exposed to, infected with or recovered from COVID-19 (not recorded which). The donor label of this sample is uncertain.

The chain recombines TRBV4-2 with TRBJ2-5; a weak D match, TRBD1 (6 bases). Germline V gene sequence: CDR1 LGHNA, CDR2 YNFKEQ. V lost 1 base and J 5 bases, leaving 14 bases between the germline ends. The CDR3 has 15 residues. The CDR3 protein is CASSQVEGQGETQYF. For the CDR3, the DNA is TGTGCCAGCAGCCAAGTTGAGGGGCAGGGGGAGACCCAGTACTTC.

V usage is TRBV27 and J usage is TRBJ1-1; possibly TRBD1 for D (5 bases). V gave up 3 bases and J gave up 5 bases, with 19 bases separating them. This CDR3 has 16 amino acids. The V gene's germline CDR1 is MNHEY and CDR2 SMNVEV (reference sequence). CDR3 residues: CASSFGRVKAGTEAFF. In DNA form, the CDR3 reads TGTGCCAGCAGTTTCGGCAGGGTGAAGGCTGGGACTGAAGCTTTCTTT.

The V call is TRBV5-4, the J call TRBJ2-5; unclear D gene. CDR1 SGHNT and CDR2 YYREEE come from the germline V gene (reference sequence). CDR3 length: 12 amino acids. The V gene lost 2 bases and the J gene lost 4 bases, with 6 bases spanning the gap. CDR3 amino acids: CASSFSRETQYF. The CDR3 coding sequence is TGTGCCAGCAGCTTCTCCCGAGAGACCCAGTACTTC.

This chain connects TRBV6-5 to TRBJ2-7; D unclear. Germline loops: CDR1 MNHEY, CDR2 SVGAGI. CDR3 length: 14 amino acids. The ends were cut back, 6 bases at V and 0 bases at J, with 12 bases in the middle. The CDR3 region is CASSPTATSYEQYF. CDR3 coding DNA: TGTGCCAGCAGCCCCACAGCTACCTCCTACGAGCAGTACTTC.

V and J are TRBV29-1 and TRBJ1-2; TRBD1 matches at 10 bases. This CDR3 has 13 residues. The ends lost 7 bases at V and 6 bases at J; junction bases unmatched: 8. Germline-derived CDR1 and CDR2 are SQVTM and ANQGSEA. Here the CDR3 reads CSGSTGGGNGYTF. DNA for the CDR3: TGCAGCGGCTCGACAGGGGGCGGGAATGGCTACACCTTC.

The rearrangement links TRBV7-9 to TRBJ2-2; 9 nucleotides match TRBD1. V lost 5 bases to trimming and J lost 6 bases; unmatched junction nucleotides: 10. CDR1 is SEHNR, CDR2 FQNEAQ, per germline (reference sequence). The CDR3 has 16 amino acids. The CDR3 DNA reads TGTGCCAGCAGCCTCCGGGACAGGGCTGGATCCGGGGAGCTGTTTTTT. Amino acid sequence: CASSLRDRAGSGELFF.

As DNA, the CDR3 is TGTGCCATCGCGGACAGTGAAACCTACGAGCAGTACTTC. This translates into CAIADSETYEQYF. This rearrangement joins TRBV28 to TRBJ2-7, with D tentatively TRBD1 (6 bases). With 10 bases removed from V and 2 bases from J, the gap between germline ends came to 15 bases. From germline, CDR1 is MDHEN and CDR2 SYDVKM. The CDR3 has 13 amino acids.

The V call is TRBV6-4, the J call TRBJ1-6; D might be TRBD1 (5 bases). Germline CDR1 is MRHNA and CDR2 is SNTAGT. Trimming took off 6 bases at V and 9 bases at J, with 18 bases between the two ends. This CDR3 has 15 residues. The CDR3 DNA reads TGTGCCAGCAGGAGGGACTCTAGGTCGGGTTCACCCCTCCACTTT. This codes for CASRRDSRSGSPLHF.

The chain uses TRBV18 and TRBJ1-5; 7 bases match TRBD1. Germline V gene sequence: CDR1 KGHSH, CDR2 LQKENI. The CDR3 sequence is 14 residues long. V lost 5 bases and J lost 5; bases outside the gene matches: 6. The DNA for the CDR3 is TGTGCCAGCTCAGAACAGGGGTCTGATCAGCCCCAGCATTTT. Its protein product is CASSEQGSDQPQHF.

This clone was seen once. The CDR3 region has the DNA TGTGCCAGTAGTGCCGGACAGAAAAATCAGCCCCAGCATTTT. As protein: CASSAGQKNQPQHF. The chain carries TRBV19 and TRBJ1-5, with D tentatively TRBD1 (6 bases). The CDR3 has 14 residues. Germline-derived CDR1 and CDR2 are LNHDA and SQIVND (reference sequence). V lost 5 bases to trimming and J lost 4 bases, with 12 bases between them.

Points on this clone: Mismatch with germline at one junction end may stem from a read error. V gene TRBV7-3 combines with J gene TRBJ1-1, with TRBD1 matching over 8 bases. The length of the CDR3 is 14 residues. Germline V CDR1 and CDR2: SGHTA, FQGTGA. The CDR3 loop reads CASSLDRENSEAFF. The DNA for the CDR3 is TGTGCCAGCAGCTTGGACAGGGAGAACAGTGAAGCTTTCTTT.

This chain joins TRBV12-5 and TRBJ1-2, with TRBD1 as a possible D gene (6 bases). CDR1 is LGHNT, CDR2 FRNRAP, per germline. The V end lost 5 bases, the J end lost 8 bases, and 12 bases lay between the germline ends. This CDR3 is built from 12 residues. The CDR3 DNA reads as TGTGCTAGTGGTGTACAGGGCTTGGGCTACACCTTC. Its translation: CASGVQGLGYTF.

The chain couples TRBV18 to TRBJ1-6, with a possible D match to TRBD1 (6 bases). CDR1 is KGHSH, CDR2 LQKENI, per germline. This CDR3 is 15 amino acids long. The ends were cut back, 3 bases at V and 9 bases at J, with 15 bases in the middle. The CDR3 DNA follows: TGTGCCAGCTCACCGGTAGGGGGATCATCTTCACCCCTCCACTTT. It specifies CASSPVGGSSSPLHF.

The genes are TRBV5-1 and TRBJ2-3; tentatively, D is TRBD1 (7 bases). Per germline, CDR1 SGHRS and CDR2 YFSETQ. The CDR3 spans 14 residues. V lost 4 bases and J lost 5, with 14 bases in between. Here the CDR3 reads CASSGGTARDTQYF. The CDR3 coding sequence is TGCGCCAGCAGCGGGGGGACAGCTAGAGATACGCAGTATTTT.

The rearrangement uses TRBV19 and TRBJ1-6; TRBD1 is a possible D gene (5 bases). V lost 5 bases and J 10 bases, leaving 18 bases between the germline ends. Germline V lookup: CDR1 LNHDA, CDR2 SQIVND (reference sequence). The CDR3 runs 15 residues. This chain's CDR3 is CASSSLAEGNSPLHF. In DNA, the CDR3 is TGTGCCAGTAGTTCGCTTGCGGAGGGGAACTCACCCCTCCACTTT.

V gene TRBV12-3 or TRBV12-4 combines with J gene TRBJ1-2, with TRBD1 matching 8 bases. The V segment lost 6 bases and the J segment 3 bases; nucleotides outside the gene matches: 3. CDR3 size: 13 residues. CDR3 sequence (DNA): TGTGCCAGCAGACGACAGGGGCACTATGGCTACACCTTC. It specifies CASRRQGHYGYTF.

As for this clone: The sample has other DNA sequences that encode this CDR3 too. This sequence joins TRBV19 and TRBJ1-5; 7 positions match TRBD1. Looked up from germline, CDR1 is LNHDA and CDR2 is SQIVND (reference sequence). CDR3 length: 15 residues. V lost 1 base and J lost 4; bases outside the gene matches: 4. CDR3 in amino acids: CASSIGQGGNQPQHF. The CDR3 bases are TGTGCCAGTAGTATAGGGCAGGGGGGAAATCAGCCCCAGCATTTT. Combining the CDR3 with reference TRBV19 and TRBJ1-5 gives the whole variable domain DGGITQSPKYLFRKEGQNVTLSCEQNLNHDAMYWYRQDPGQGLRLIYYSQIVNDFQKGDIAEGYSVSREKKESFPLTVTSAQKNPTAFYLCASSIGQGGNQPQHFGDGTRLSIL.

The count of this clone is one. The V call is TRBV9, the J call TRBJ2-3; D is possibly TRBD2 (6 bases). The CDR3 is 15 residues long. V was clipped by 0 bases and J by 2 bases, with 10 bases between them. Germline CDR1 SGDLS, CDR2 YYNGEE. The CDR3 sequence: CASSVGRGNTDTQYF. The CDR3 bases are TGTGCCAGCAGCGTAGGGCGGGGAAACACAGATACGCAGTATTTT.